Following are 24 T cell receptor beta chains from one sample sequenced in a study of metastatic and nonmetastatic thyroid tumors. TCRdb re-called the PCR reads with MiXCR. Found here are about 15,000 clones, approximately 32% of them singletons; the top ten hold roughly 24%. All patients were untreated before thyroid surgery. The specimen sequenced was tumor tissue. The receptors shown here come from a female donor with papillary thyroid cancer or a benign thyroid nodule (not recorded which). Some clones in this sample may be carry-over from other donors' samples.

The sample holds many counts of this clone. For the CDR3, the DNA is TGTGCCATCAGTGAGCGGGAGCATGAGCAGTTCTTC. Amino acid sequence: CAISEREHEQFF. This sequence joins TRBV10-3 and TRBJ2-1; tentatively, D is TRBD2 (6 bases). The CDR3 contains 12 residues. Trimming took 2 bases from V and 8 from J, leaving 7 bases between them. CDR1 is ENHRY and CDR2 is SYGVKD in the germline V gene.

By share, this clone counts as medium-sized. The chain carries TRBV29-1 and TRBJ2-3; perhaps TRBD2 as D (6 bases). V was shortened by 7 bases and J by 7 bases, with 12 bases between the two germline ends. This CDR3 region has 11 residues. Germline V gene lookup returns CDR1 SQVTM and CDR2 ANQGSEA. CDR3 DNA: TGCAGCGCGGAGGGCGATTATACGCAGTATTTT. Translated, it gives CSAEGDYTQYF.

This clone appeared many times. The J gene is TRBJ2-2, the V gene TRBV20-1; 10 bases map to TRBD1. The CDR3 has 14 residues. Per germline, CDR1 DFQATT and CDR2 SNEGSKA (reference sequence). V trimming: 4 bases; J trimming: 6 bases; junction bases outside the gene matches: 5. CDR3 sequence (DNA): TGCAGTGCTAATCGACAGGGGGCGGCCGGGGAGCTGTTTTTT. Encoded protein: CSANRQGAAGELFF.

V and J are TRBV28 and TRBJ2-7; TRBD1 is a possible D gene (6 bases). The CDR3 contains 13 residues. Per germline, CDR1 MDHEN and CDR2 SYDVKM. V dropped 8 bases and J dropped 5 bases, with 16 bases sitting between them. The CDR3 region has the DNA TGTGCCAGCCGACCGGGACAAATGAACGAGCAGTACTTC. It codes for CASRPGQMNEQYF. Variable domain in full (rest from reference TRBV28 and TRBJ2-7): DVKVTQSSRYLVKRTGEKVFLECVQDMDHENMFWYRQDPGLGLRLIYFSYDVKMKEKGDIPEGYSVSREKKERFSLILESASTNQTSMYLCASRPGQMNEQYFGPGTRLTVT.

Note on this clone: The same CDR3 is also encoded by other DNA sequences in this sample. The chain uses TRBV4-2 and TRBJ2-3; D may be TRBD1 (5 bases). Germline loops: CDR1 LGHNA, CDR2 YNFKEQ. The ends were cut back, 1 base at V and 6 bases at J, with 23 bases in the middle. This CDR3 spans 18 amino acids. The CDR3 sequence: CASSQGVGNRGSADTQYF. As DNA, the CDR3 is TGTGCCAGCAGCCAAGGAGTGGGAAATAGGGGATCGGCGGATACGCAGTATTTT.

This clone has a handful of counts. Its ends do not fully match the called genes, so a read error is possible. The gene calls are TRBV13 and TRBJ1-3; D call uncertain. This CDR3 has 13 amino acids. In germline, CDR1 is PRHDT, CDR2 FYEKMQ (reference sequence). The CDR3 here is CASSLEGQSNVVF. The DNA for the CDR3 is TGTGCCAGCAGCTTAGAGGGCCAGTCAAATGTTGTTTTT.

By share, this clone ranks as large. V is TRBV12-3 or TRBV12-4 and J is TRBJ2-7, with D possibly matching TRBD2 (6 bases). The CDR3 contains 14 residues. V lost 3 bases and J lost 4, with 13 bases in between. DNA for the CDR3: TGTGCCAGCAGTTTTTTCGGGAGTGGGTACGAGCAGTACTTC. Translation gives CASSFFGSGYEQYF.

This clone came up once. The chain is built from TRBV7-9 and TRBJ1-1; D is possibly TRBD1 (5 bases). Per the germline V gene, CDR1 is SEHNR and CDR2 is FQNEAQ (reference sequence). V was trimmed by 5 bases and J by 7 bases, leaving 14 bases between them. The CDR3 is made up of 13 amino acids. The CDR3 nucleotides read TGTGCCAGCAGCGATGGGGGGGTTAATGAAGCTTTCTTT. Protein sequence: CASSDGGVNEAFF.

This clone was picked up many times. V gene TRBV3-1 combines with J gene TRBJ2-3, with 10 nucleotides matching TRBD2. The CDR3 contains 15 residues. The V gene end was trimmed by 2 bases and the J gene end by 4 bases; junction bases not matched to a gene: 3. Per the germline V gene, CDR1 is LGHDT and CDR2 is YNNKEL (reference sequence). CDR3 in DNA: TGTGCCAGCAGCCAACTAGCGGGAGTCCCAGATACGCAGTATTTT. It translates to CASSQLAGVPDTQYF.

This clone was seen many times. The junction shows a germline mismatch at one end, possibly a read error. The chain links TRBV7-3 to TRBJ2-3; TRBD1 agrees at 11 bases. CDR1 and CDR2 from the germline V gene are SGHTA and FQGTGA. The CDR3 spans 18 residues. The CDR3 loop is CASSLTKGGQGATDTQYF. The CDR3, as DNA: TGTGCCAGCAGCCTAACAAAGGGTGGACAGGGGGCAACAGATACGCAGTATTTT.

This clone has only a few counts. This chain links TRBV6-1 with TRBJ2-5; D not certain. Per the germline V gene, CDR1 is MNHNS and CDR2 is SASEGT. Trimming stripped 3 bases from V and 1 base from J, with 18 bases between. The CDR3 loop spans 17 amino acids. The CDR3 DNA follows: TGTGCCAGCAGTGAGAGTGCACTCTCCCTATCCCAAGAGACCCAGTACTTC. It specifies CASSESALSLSQETQYF.

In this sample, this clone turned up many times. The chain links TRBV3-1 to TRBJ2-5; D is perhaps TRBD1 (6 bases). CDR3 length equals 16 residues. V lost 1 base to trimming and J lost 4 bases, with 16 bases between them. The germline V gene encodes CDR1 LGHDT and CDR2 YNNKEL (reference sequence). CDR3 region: CASSQAAGVELETQYF. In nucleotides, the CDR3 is TGTGCCAGCAGCCAAGCGGCAGGGGTTGAATTAGAGACCCAGTACTTC.

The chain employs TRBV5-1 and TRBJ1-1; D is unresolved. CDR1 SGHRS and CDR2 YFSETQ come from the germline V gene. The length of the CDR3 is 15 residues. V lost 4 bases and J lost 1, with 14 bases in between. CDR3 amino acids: CASSLRSTGNTEAFF. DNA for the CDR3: TGCGCCAGCAGCCTCCGTTCCACCGGGAACACTGAAGCTTTCTTT.

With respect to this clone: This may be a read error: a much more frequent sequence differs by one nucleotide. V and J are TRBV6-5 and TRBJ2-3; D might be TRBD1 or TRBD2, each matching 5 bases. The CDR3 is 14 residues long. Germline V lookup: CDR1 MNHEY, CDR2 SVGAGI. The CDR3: CASSLSGRTDTQYF. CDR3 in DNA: TGTGCCAGTAGTTTATCGGGACGCACAGATACGCAGTATTTT.

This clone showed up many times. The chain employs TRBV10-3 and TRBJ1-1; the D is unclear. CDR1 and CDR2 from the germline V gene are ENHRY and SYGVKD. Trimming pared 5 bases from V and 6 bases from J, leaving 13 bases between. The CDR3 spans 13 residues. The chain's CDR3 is CAISRGVGSEAFF. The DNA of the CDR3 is TGTGCCATCAGTAGAGGAGTCGGGTCTGAAGCTTTCTTT.

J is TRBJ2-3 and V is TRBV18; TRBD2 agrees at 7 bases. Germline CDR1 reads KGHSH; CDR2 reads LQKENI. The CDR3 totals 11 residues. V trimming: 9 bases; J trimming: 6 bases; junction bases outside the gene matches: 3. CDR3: CASREVDTQYF. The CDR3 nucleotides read TGTGCCAGTCGGGAGGTGGATACGCAGTATTTT. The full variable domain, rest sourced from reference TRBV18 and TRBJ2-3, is NAGVMQNPRHLVRRRGQEARLRCSPMKGHSHVYWYRQLPEEGLKFMVYLQKENIIDESGMPKERFSAEFPKEGPSILRIQQVVRGDSAAYFCASREVDTQYFGPGTRLTVL.

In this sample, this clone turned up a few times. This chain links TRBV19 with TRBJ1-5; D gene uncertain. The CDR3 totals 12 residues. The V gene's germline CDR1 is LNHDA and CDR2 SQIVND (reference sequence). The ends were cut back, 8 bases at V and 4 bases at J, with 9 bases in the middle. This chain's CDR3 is CASSALNQPQHF. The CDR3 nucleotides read TGTGCCAGTTCGGCCTTGAATCAGCCCCAGCATTTT.

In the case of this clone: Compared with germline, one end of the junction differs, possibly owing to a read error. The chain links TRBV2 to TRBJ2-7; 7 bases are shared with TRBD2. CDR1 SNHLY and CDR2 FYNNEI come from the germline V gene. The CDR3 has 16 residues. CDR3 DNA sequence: TGTGTCAGCAGTGAATTTGGCGGGAGATGGCTGTACGAGCAGTACTTC. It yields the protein CVSSEFGGRWLYEQYF.

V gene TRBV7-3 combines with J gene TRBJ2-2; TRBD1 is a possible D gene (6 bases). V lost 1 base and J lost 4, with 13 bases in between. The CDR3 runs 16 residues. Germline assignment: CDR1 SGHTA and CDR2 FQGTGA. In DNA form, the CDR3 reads TGTGCCAGCAGCTTAAATTCGGCAGGGGCCACCGGGGAGCTGTTTTTT. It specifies CASSLNSAGATGELFF.

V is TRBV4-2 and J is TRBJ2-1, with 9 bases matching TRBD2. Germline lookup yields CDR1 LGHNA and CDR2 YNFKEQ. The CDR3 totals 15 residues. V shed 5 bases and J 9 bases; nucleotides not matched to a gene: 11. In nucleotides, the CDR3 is TGTGCCAGCAGCTACGGACTAGCGCCACTAACTGAGCAGTTCTTC. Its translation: CASSYGLAPLTEQFF.

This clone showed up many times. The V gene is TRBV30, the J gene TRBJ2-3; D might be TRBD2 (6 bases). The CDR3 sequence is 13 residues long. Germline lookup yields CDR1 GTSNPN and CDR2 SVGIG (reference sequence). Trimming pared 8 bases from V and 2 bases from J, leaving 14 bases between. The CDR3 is CARAGPSTDTQYF. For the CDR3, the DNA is TGTGCCAGGGCGGGACCTTCCACAGATACGCAGTATTTT.

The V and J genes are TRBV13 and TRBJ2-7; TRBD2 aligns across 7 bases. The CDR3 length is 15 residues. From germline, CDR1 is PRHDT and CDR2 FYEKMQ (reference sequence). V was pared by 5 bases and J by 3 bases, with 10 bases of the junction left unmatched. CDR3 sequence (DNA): TGTGCCAGCAGCGGTACTAGCGAGGTTATCTACGAGCAGTACTTC. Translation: CASSGTSEVIYEQYF.

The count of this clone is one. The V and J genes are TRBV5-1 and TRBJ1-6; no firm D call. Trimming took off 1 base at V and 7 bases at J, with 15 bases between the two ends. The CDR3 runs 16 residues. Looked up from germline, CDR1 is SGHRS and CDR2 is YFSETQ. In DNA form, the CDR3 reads TGCGCCAGCAGCTTGAGAGCAGTCACTGGGAATTCACCCCTCCACTTT. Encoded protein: CASSLRAVTGNSPLHF.

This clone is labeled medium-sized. The CDR3 region is CASSQPSSGVYEQYF. The CDR3 DNA is TGCGCCAGCAGCCAACCATCCTCGGGGGTCTACGAGCAGTACTTC. The chain carries TRBV4-1 and TRBJ2-7, with D tentatively TRBD2 (6 bases). This CDR3 has 15 amino acids. V was cut by 2 bases and J by 3 bases, with 14 bases left in between. The germline V gene encodes CDR1 MGHRA and CDR2 YSYEKL.